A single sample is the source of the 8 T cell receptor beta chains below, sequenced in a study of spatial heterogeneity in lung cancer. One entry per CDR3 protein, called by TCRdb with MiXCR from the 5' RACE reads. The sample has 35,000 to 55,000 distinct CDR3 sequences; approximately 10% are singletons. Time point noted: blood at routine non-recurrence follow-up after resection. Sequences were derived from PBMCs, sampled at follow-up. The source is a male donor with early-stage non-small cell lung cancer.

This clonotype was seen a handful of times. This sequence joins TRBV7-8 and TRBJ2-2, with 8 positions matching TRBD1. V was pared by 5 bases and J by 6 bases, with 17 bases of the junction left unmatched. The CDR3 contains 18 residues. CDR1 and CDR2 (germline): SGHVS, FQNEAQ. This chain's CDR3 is CASSKASVGRGLSGELFF. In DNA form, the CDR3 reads TGTGCCAGCAGCAAAGCCTCGGTCGGCAGGGGGCTTTCCGGGGAGCTGTTTTTT.

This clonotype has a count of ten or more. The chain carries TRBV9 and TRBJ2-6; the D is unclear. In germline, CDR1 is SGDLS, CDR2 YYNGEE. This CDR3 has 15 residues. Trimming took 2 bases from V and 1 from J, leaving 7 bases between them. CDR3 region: CASSVPGSGANVLTF. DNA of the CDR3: TGTGCCAGCAGCGTTCCGGGTTCTGGGGCCAACGTCCTGACTTTC.

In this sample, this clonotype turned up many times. CDR3 nucleotide sequence: TGTGCCAGTAGTATAGAAGGCCAGAACGAGCAGTACTTC. Translating it yields CASSIEGQNEQYF. The chain has TRBV19 and TRBJ2-7; D call uncertain. The length of the CDR3 is 13 residues. Germline CDR1 is LNHDA and CDR2 is SQIVND (reference sequence). V was cut by 0 bases and J by 5 bases, with 8 bases left in between.

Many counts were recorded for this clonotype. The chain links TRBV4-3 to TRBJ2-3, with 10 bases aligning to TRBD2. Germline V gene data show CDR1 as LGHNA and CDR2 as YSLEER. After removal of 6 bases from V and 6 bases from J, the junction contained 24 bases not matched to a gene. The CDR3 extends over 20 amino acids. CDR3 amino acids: CASSPRIAGGRILPSDTQYF. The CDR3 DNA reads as TGCGCCAGCAGTCCCCGTATAGCGGGGGGCCGGATCCTTCCCTCGGATACGCAGTATTTT.

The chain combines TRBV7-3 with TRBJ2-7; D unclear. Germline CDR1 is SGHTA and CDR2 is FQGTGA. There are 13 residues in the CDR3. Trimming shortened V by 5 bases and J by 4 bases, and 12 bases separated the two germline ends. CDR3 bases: TGTGCCAGCAGCATAGACCGACAATACGAGCAGTACTTC. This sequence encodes CASSIDRQYEQYF.

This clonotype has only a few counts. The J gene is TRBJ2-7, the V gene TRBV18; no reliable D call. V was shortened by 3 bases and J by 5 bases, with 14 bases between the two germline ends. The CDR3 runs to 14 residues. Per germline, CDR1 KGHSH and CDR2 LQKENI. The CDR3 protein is CASSPVERSHEQYF. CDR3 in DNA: TGTGCCAGCTCACCGGTCGAGCGTTCCCACGAGCAGTACTTC.

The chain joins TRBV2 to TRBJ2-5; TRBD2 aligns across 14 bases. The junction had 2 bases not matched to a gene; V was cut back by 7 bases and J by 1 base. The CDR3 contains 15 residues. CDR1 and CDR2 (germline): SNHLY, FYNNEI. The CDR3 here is CASKGTSGSQETQYF. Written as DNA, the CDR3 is TGTGCCAGCAAAGGGACTAGCGGGAGCCAAGAGACCCAGTACTTC.

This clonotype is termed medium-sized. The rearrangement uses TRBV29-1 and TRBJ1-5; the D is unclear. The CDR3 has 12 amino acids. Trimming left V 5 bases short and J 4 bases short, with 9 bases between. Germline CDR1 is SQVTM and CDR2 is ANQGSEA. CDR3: CSVMTGNQPQHF. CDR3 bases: TGCAGCGTTATGACGGGGAATCAGCCCCAGCATTTT.